Following are 20 T cell receptor beta chains from one sample sequenced in a study of T cell responses to AZD1222 COVID-19 vaccine. The assay was immunoSEQ multiplex PCR, and TCRdb's table has in-frame clones only and misses some. Of 130,000 to 150,000 clones listed, about nine tenths are singletons. The input for sequencing was peripheral blood, taken on day 0 of AZD1222 vaccination. These receptors came from an adult in good health.

This chain connects TRBV5-1 to TRBJ2-5; 12 positions match TRBD2. This CDR3 is built from 18 residues. Unmatched junction bases numbered 11, after V lost 1 base and J lost 4 bases. Germline values: CDR1 SGHRS, CDR2 YFSETQ. The CDR3: CASSLSASGGADGETQYF. For the CDR3, the DNA is TGCGCCAGCAGCTTGTCGGCTAGCGGGGGGGCGGATGGAGAGACCCAGTACTTC.

The chain carries TRBV7-2 and TRBJ2-1; 7 bases align to TRBD1. Germline assignment: CDR1 SGHTA and CDR2 FQGNSA. The V gene end was trimmed by 6 bases and the J gene end by 5 bases; junction bases not matched to a gene: 4. There are 13 residues in the CDR3. CDR3 sequence reads: CASRRQGDNEQFF. As DNA, the CDR3 is TGTGCCAGCAGAAGACAGGGAGACAATGAGCAGTTCTTC. Supplemented by reference TRBV7-2 and TRBJ2-1, the full variable domain reads GAGVSQSPSNKVTEKGKDVELRCDPISGHTALYWYRQSLGQGLEFLIYFQGNSAPDKSGLPSDRFSAERTGGSVSTLTIQRTQQEDSAVYLCASRRQGDNEQFFGPGTRLTVL.

The CDR3: CASSLGQGAFNEQFF. CDR3 nucleotide sequence: TGTGCCAGCAGCTTGGGACAGGGGGCTTTCAATGAGCAGTTCTTC. J is TRBJ2-1 and V is TRBV5-4, with TRBD1 identical over 10 bases. This CDR3 is 15 amino acids long. Germline lookup yields CDR1 SGHNT and CDR2 YYREEE (reference sequence). The V gene end was trimmed by 0 bases and the J gene end by 6 bases; junction bases not matched to a gene: 3.

This clone was seen a single time. This chain joins TRBV5-1 and TRBJ2-7, with D unclear. The germline V and J ends were trimmed by 0 bases and 0 bases, with 10 bases remaining between them. Per germline, CDR1 SGHRS and CDR2 YFSETQ. The CDR3 contains 15 residues. The CDR3, as DNA: TGCGCCAGCAGCTTGGAAGGGATCAGCTCCTACGAGCAGTACTTC. As protein: CASSLEGISSYEQYF.

The rearrangement uses TRBV4-1 and TRBJ2-5; TRBD2 matches 8 bases. The CDR3 sequence is 14 residues long. V trimming: 1 base; J trimming: 5 bases; junction bases outside the gene matches: 3. Germline values: CDR1 MGHRA, CDR2 YSYEKL. Here the CDR3 reads CASSQASSGETQYF. CDR3 nucleotides: TGCGCCAGCAGCCAAGCTTCTAGCGGGGAGACCCAGTACTTC.

This sequence joins TRBV10-3 and TRBJ1-2; the D is unclear. The germline V gene encodes CDR1 ENHRY and CDR2 SYGVKD. There are 16 residues in the CDR3. Trimming pared 3 bases from V and 2 bases from J, leaving 16 bases between. This CDR3 reads CAISDVRQVLNYGYTF. The CDR3 coding sequence is TGTGCCATCAGTGATGTAAGGCAGGTTCTAAACTATGGCTACACCTTC.

This chain links TRBV6-4 with TRBJ2-3; 7 nucleotides align to TRBD2. Looked up from germline, CDR1 is MRHNA and CDR2 is SNTAGT. The length of the CDR3 is 16 residues. J was trimmed by 2 bases and V by 3 bases; bases with no gene match: 8. CDR3 region: CASSESRESLTDTQYF. The CDR3 DNA follows: TGTGCCAGCAGTGAATCGCGGGAGAGCCTCACAGATACGCAGTATTTT.

This chain uses TRBV6-5 with TRBJ1-4, with D unresolved. With 4 bases removed from V and 3 bases from J, the gap between germline ends came to 9 bases. Germline V gene lookup returns CDR1 MNHEY and CDR2 SVGAGI. CDR3 length: 14 amino acids. The CDR3 sequence is CASSWEKANEKLFF. DNA of the CDR3: TGTGCCAGCAGTTGGGAAAAGGCTAATGAAAAACTGTTTTTT.

The rearrangement links TRBV6-5 to TRBJ1-1, with a possible D match to TRBD1 (5 bases). This CDR3 is built from 15 residues. CDR1 and CDR2 from the germline V gene are MNHEY and SVGAGI. V gave up 7 bases and J gave up 1 base, with 16 bases separating them. CDR3 bases: TGTGCCAGCACCGAACGAGGGGCGGGGAACACTGAAGCTTTCTTT. It is translated as CASTERGAGNTEAFF.

The chain combines TRBV21-1 with TRBJ2-7; the table's D call, TRBD1, was not checked against the DNA. TRBV21-1 is termed a pseudogene. CDR3 length equals 22 residues. The CDR3 loop is CASSKRGTEQSKQKTSSYEQYF. The CDR3, as DNA: TGTGCCAGCAGCAAGAGAGGGACAGAGCAAAGCAAACAGAAAACAAGCTCCTACGAGCAGTACTTC.

V is TRBV24-1 and J is TRBJ2-3; 9 bases match TRBD2. V gave up 3 bases and J gave up 1 base; unmatched junction bases: 4. Germline V gene lookup returns CDR1 KGHDR and CDR2 SFDVKD. This CDR3 is built from 16 residues. CDR3 protein: CATSDARGGGTDTQYF. The CDR3 DNA sequence: TGTGCCACCAGTGATGCGCGGGGGGGCGGCACAGATACGCAGTATTTT.

The chain carries TRBV3-1 (or the pseudogene TRBV3-2) and TRBJ2-5; 7 nucleotides align to TRBD2. J lost 4 bases, V lost 1 base, and 6 bases had no gene match. The CDR3 runs 15 residues. Looked up from germline, CDR1 is LGHDT and CDR2 is YNNKEL (reference sequence). The CDR3 spells CASSQGSSGPETQYF. For the CDR3, the DNA is TGTGCCAGCAGCCAAGGGTCTAGCGGCCCAGAGACCCAGTACTTC.

This clone was found once. The chain carries TRBV29-1 and TRBJ1-2; TRBD1 might be the D (5 bases). Germline V gene lookup returns CDR1 SQVTM and CDR2 ANQGSEA. Trimming shortened V by 6 bases and J by 0 bases, and 11 bases separated the two germline ends. The CDR3 is made up of 13 amino acids. The CDR3 here is CSVRPGTNYGYTF. In DNA form, the CDR3 reads TGCAGCGTCAGGCCAGGGACTAACTATGGCTACACCTTC.

V usage is TRBV5-4 and J usage is TRBJ1-2; 9 bases map to TRBD1. Germline V gene lookup returns CDR1 SGHNT and CDR2 YYREEE (reference sequence). Unmatched junction bases numbered 7, after V lost 4 bases and J lost 6 bases. CDR3 length equals 14 residues. This CDR3 is CASSRDRVGDGYTF. CDR3 coding DNA: TGTGCCAGCAGCCGGGACAGGGTAGGGGATGGCTACACCTTC.

This chain uses TRBV5-6 with TRBJ1-5; D is unresolved. Germline assignment: CDR1 SGHDT and CDR2 YYEEEE. Trimming removed 1 base from V and 3 bases from J, with 5 bases in between. This CDR3 contains 13 residues. The CDR3 DNA reads TGTGCCAGCAGCTTGAGCCTCAATCAGCCCCAGCATTTT. This encodes CASSLSLNQPQHF. Full variable domain (remainder filled in from reference TRBV5-6 and TRBJ1-5): DAGVTQSPTHLIKTRGQQVTLRCSPKSGHDTVSWYQQALGQGPQFIFQYYEEEERQRGNFPDRFSGHQFPNYSSELNVNALLLGDSALYLCASSLSLNQPQHFGDGTRLSIL.

The chain uses TRBV11-2 and TRBJ1-6; tentatively, D is TRBD1 (5 bases). The V gene's germline CDR1 is SGHAT and CDR2 FQNNGV. The V end was cut by 1 base, the J end by 10 bases, with 14 bases between. The CDR3 spans 15 residues. CDR3 DNA sequence: TGTGCCAGCAGCTTAGTCGGCAGGGAGGGGTCACCCCTCCACTTT. It specifies CASSLVGREGSPLHF. The whole variable domain, remainder taken from reference TRBV11-2 and TRBJ1-6, is EAGVAQSPRYKIIEKRQSVAFWCNPISGHATLYWYQQILGQGPKLLIQFQNNGVVDDSQLPKDRFSAERLKGVDSTLKIQPAKLEDSAVYLCASSLVGREGSPLHFGNGTRLTVT.

This sequence joins TRBV24-1 and TRBJ1-6; D is ambiguous. Germline-derived CDR1 and CDR2 are KGHDR and SFDVKD. CDR3 size: 13 residues. Trimming left V 0 bases short and J 15 bases short, with 11 bases between. CDR3 protein: CATSDLRSAFLHF. Here the CDR3 DNA reads TGTGCCACCAGTGATTTGCGGTCGGCGTTCCTCCACTTT.

This chain links TRBV11-3 with TRBJ1-1; possibly TRBD1 for D (5 bases). Germline CDR1 reads SGHNT; CDR2 reads YENEEA. The CDR3 runs 11 residues. V was pared by 9 bases and J by 6 bases, with 11 bases between. For the CDR3, the DNA is TGTGCCAGTACCCAGGGATCTGAAGCTTTCTTT. The encoded protein is CASTQGSEAFF.

The rearrangement uses TRBV3-1 (or the pseudogene TRBV3-2) and TRBJ2-7; no firm D call. Germline V gene lookup returns CDR1 LGHDT and CDR2 YNNKEL (reference sequence). Trimming removed 0 bases at V and 4 bases at J, with 7 bases between. The CDR3 runs to 13 residues. The CDR3 bases are TGTGCCAGCAGCCAAGATCCGGGTTACGAGCAGTACTTC. This sequence encodes CASSQDPGYEQYF.

V is TRBV3-1 (or the pseudogene TRBV3-2) and J is TRBJ2-6, with D uncertain. The CDR3 runs 13 residues. The germline V and J ends were trimmed by 1 base and 3 bases, with 1 base remaining between them. Germline CDR1 is LGHDT and CDR2 is YNNKEL (reference sequence). This CDR3 is CASSQGGANVLTF. The CDR3 DNA reads as TGTGCCAGCAGCCAAGGTGGGGCCAACGTCCTGACTTTC.